Below are 12 T cell receptor beta chains sequenced from a single sample in a study of T cells in Graves' hyperthyroidism and ophthalmopathy. The investigators amplified TCR beta CDR3 regions from RNA transcripts. TCR CDR3 underwent first-round RT-PCR with the HTBI primer set. TCRdb used MiXCR to reprocess the multiplex PCR reads, holding one entry per CDR3 protein. Among about 400,000 distinct CDR3 sequences listed, less than 15% were seen once. The material sequenced was blood. These receptors all come from a woman younger than 35 with Graves' hyperthyroidism.

This clonotype was detected many times. V and J are TRBV24-1 and TRBJ2-2, with D possibly being TRBD1 or TRBD2 (6 bases each). Between the trimmed V and J ends, which lost 6 bases and 2 bases, there was a span of 12 bases. CDR1 is KGHDR, CDR2 SFDVKD, per germline. The CDR3 is 15 amino acids. CDR3 sequence reads: CATSFAGTNTGELFF. The CDR3 nucleotides are TGTGCCACCAGTTTCGCGGGGACAAACACCGGGGAGCTGTTTTTT.

This clonotype was counted at least ten times. The chain combines TRBV27 with TRBJ2-7; 9 nucleotides match TRBD2. Germline loops: CDR1 MNHEY, CDR2 SMNVEV (reference sequence). Trimming took 4 bases from V and 3 from J; bases not matched to a gene: 7. The CDR3 extends over 15 amino acids. The CDR3 nucleotides read TGTGCCAGCAGTTCCTCTAGCGGGGAGAACTACGAGCAGTACTTC. This sequence encodes CASSSSSGENYEQYF.

This clonotype was counted at least ten times. The V and J genes are TRBV20-1 and TRBJ2-4; D is ambiguous. V dropped 5 bases and J dropped 7 bases, with 12 bases sitting between them. Germline V lookup: CDR1 DFQATT, CDR2 SNEGSKA (reference sequence). The CDR3 runs to 12 residues. The CDR3, as DNA: TGCAGTGCTCCCCCTTACCCCAACATTCAGTACTTC. It encodes CSAPPYPNIQYF.

This clonotype was observed at least ten times. The V and J genes are TRBV7-2 and TRBJ2-4; 8 positions match TRBD1. J lost 0 bases, V lost 3 bases, and 4 bases had no gene match. CDR3 length equals 16 residues. Germline CDR1 reads SGHTA; CDR2 reads FQGNSA. CDR3 in amino acids: CASSFGQGLAKNIQYF. The DNA for the CDR3 is TGTGCCAGCAGCTTCGGACAGGGCCTAGCCAAAAACATTCAGTACTTC.

This clonotype has more than one count but fewer than ten. The chain combines TRBV9 with TRBJ1-1; the D is unclear. The germline V gene has CDR1 SGDLS and CDR2 YYNGEE. This CDR3 spans 14 amino acids. Deletions cut 0 bases from V and 1 base from J, with 7 bases between. In DNA form, the CDR3 reads TGTGCCAGCAGCGTAGATCTGGGGAACACTGAAGCTTTCTTT. It translates to CASSVDLGNTEAFF.

The table lists this clonotype with many counts. The CDR3 here is CSARGGLDNEQFF. DNA for the CDR3: TGCAGTGCTAGAGGGGGGTTGGACAATGAGCAGTTCTTC. The chain recombines TRBV20-1 with TRBJ2-1; D assignment may be TRBD1 or TRBD2 (5 bases each). V lost 1 base, J lost 5 bases, and 9 bases lay in between. This CDR3 is built from 13 residues. Germline CDR1 is DFQATT and CDR2 is SNEGSKA (reference sequence).

This clonotype was seen many times. V usage is TRBV30 and J usage is TRBJ1-2; no firm D call. This CDR3 comprises 11 residues. Germline V gene sequence: CDR1 GTSNPN, CDR2 SVGIG (reference sequence). V was cut by 4 bases and J by 5 bases, with 8 bases left in between. CDR3: CAWKPDYGYTF. As DNA, the CDR3 is TGTGCCTGGAAGCCAGATTATGGCTACACCTTC.

This chain joins TRBV9 and TRBJ1-2; no clear D gene. This CDR3 is built from 11 residues. Per germline, CDR1 SGDLS and CDR2 YYNGEE. The germline V and J ends were trimmed by 6 bases and 8 bases, with 11 bases remaining between them. The DNA of the CDR3 is TGTGCCAGCAACGACGGATGGGGCTACACCTTC. Translating gives CASNDGWGYTF.

This clonotype appeared a few times. The V call is TRBV12-3 or TRBV12-4, the J call TRBJ2-3; no definite D call. V lost 6 bases to trimming and J lost 2 bases, with 12 bases between them. The CDR3 has 14 amino acids. The CDR3 nucleotides read TGTGCCAGCAGCCCGACAAGAACCACAGATACGCAGTATTTT. It translates to CASSPTRTTDTQYF.

This clonotype was observed at least ten times. This chain uses TRBV5-5 with TRBJ1-2; TRBD1 might be the D (6 bases). Germline assignment: CDR1 SGHKS and CDR2 YYEKEE (reference sequence). Trimming pared 4 bases from V and 2 bases from J, leaving 9 bases between. This CDR3 is 13 amino acids long. The CDR3 loop is CASSKGTNYGYTF. CDR3 coding DNA: TGTGCCAGCAGCAAAGGGACAAACTATGGCTACACCTTC. Using reference TRBV5-5 and TRBJ1-2 for the parts outside the CDR3, the full variable domain is DAGVTQSPTHLIKTRGQQVTLRCSPISGHKSVSWYQQVLGQGPQFIFQYYEKEERGRGNFPDRFSARQFPNYSSELNVNALLLGDSALYLCASSKGTNYGYTFGSGTRLTVV.

The chain links TRBV10-3 to TRBJ1-3; TRBD1 matches 9 bases. The germline V gene encodes CDR1 ENHRY and CDR2 SYGVKD. V shed 4 bases and J 2 bases; nucleotides not matched to a gene: 12. The CDR3 is 18 residues long. The CDR3 protein is CAISAPGQGVRAGNTIYF. The CDR3 bases are TGTGCCATCAGTGCTCCGGGACAGGGAGTTCGTGCTGGAAACACCATATATTTT.

This clonotype showed up many times. This sequence joins TRBV11-2 and TRBJ1-1, with a weak D call TRBD1 (5 bases). From germline, CDR1 is SGHAT and CDR2 FQNNGV. With 2 bases removed from V and 0 bases from J, the gap between germline ends came to 22 bases. This CDR3 comprises 19 residues. CDR3 protein: CASSLTGSLGRLLNTEAFF. The CDR3 bases are TGTGCCAGCAGCTTAACGGGGTCGTTGGGGCGTCTATTGAACACTGAAGCTTTCTTT. The full variable domain, its missing parts supplied by reference TRBV11-2 and TRBJ1-1, is EAGVAQSPRYKIIEKRQSVAFWCNPISGHATLYWYQQILGQGPKLLIQFQNNGVVDDSQLPKDRFSAERLKGVDSTLKIQPAKLEDSAVYLCASSLTGSLGRLLNTEAFFGQGTRLTVV.